The 16 T cell receptor beta chains reported below all come from one sample, sequenced in a study of cytomegalovirus exposure and HLA in healthy donors (dated by TCRdb to the late 2010s). Receptors were amplified or captured by the immunoSEQ multiplex PCR assay. A mixture of 60 forward primers for TCR Vbeta segments and 13 reverse primers for TCR Jbeta segments was used in the multiplex PCR. TCRdb provides this immuneACCESS table in a form limited to in-frame rearrangements. Some clones are lacking; in checked studies, under half of them reflect an unresolved V gene, and why the rest are absent is not known. In all, the sample holds 150,000 to 200,000 clones, and around 75% of those were seen once. The ten largest clones capture less than 2% of the sample. The source material was PBMCs. Source of these receptors: a woman aged 30 to 39 in good health and CMV-seronegative.

V is TRBV18 and J is TRBJ1-1; D gene uncertain. Trimming stripped 3 bases from V and 5 bases from J, with 16 bases between. Germline V gives CDR1 KGHSH, CDR2 LQKENI. The CDR3 is 15 amino acids. The CDR3 region has the DNA TGTGCCAGCTCACCCCCCCCGGGATTTGAAACTGAAGCTTTCTTT. Protein product: CASSPPPGFETEAFF.

The rearrangement links TRBV9 to TRBJ1-2, with D hard to call. With 3 bases removed from V and 3 bases from J, the gap between germline ends came to 12 bases. The length of the CDR3 is 14 residues. The germline V gene has CDR1 SGDLS and CDR2 YYNGEE. CDR3 loop: CASSATQRDYGYTF. CDR3 sequence (DNA): TGTGCCAGCAGCGCCACCCAAAGAGACTATGGCTACACCTTC.

The chain employs TRBV7-9 and TRBJ2-7, with 14 nucleotides matching TRBD2. The CDR3 spans 17 residues. Trimming removed 5 bases from V and 3 bases from J; junction bases left unmatched: 9. CDR1 is SEHNR, CDR2 FQNEAQ, per germline (reference sequence). CDR3 DNA sequence: TGTGCCAGCAGCGTCGGACTAGCGGGGGGCCTCAACTACGAGCAGTACTTC. This gives the protein CASSVGLAGGLNYEQYF.

The chain carries TRBV9 and TRBJ1-2; D not resolved. The germline CDR1 and CDR2 sequences are SGDLS and YYNGEE. The CDR3 totals 13 residues. Between the trimmed V and J ends, which lost 6 bases and 10 bases, there was a span of 19 bases. DNA of the CDR3: TGTGCCAGCAAGACGGTCGGCGTCGGGGACTACACCTTC. It codes for CASKTVGVGDYTF.

In its sample, this clone was seen once. The junction shows a germline mismatch at one end, possibly a read error. The rearrangement uses TRBV7-7 and TRBJ2-3; D gene uncertain. The CDR3 length is 15 residues. Per the germline V gene, CDR1 is SSHAT and CDR2 is FNYEAQ (reference sequence). The CDR3 DNA is TGTGCTAGCAGCCCTCGCGGCGGAAGCACAGATACGCAGTATTTT. Its protein product is CASSPRGGSTDTQYF.

This chain links TRBV13 with TRBJ2-7; 7 nucleotides agree with TRBD2. The length of the CDR3 is 17 residues. Germline V gives CDR1 PRHDT, CDR2 FYEKMQ (reference sequence). The trim removed 4 bases at V and 0 bases at J, leaving 12 bases unmatched. The CDR3 sequence is CASSSRLRLASSYEQYF. Written as DNA, the CDR3 is TGTGCCAGCAGCTCGAGACTTCGACTAGCCAGCTCCTACGAGCAGTACTTC.

CDR3 bases: TGTGCCAGCAGTCAATGGGGACAGGATTACGAGCAGTACTTC. Its translation is CASSQWGQDYEQYF. The chain has TRBV6-5 and TRBJ2-5, with 8 positions matching TRBD1. The J call is uncertain, as TRBJ2-7 better fits the DNA end. Germline V gene lookup returns CDR1 MNHEY and CDR2 SVGAGI. CDR3 length: 14 amino acids.

V is TRBV5-1 and J is TRBJ1-1; a weak D match, TRBD1 (5 bases). From germline, CDR1 is SGHRS and CDR2 YFSETQ. The ends were cut back, 4 bases at V and 1 base at J, with 17 bases in the middle. This CDR3 region has 16 residues. CDR3: CASSRTVGATNTEAFF. CDR3 DNA: TGCGCCAGCAGCCGGACGGTTGGGGCCACGAACACTGAAGCTTTCTTT.

The chain couples TRBV29-1 to TRBJ2-7; D is perhaps TRBD2 (6 bases). With 3 bases removed from V and 3 bases from J, the gap between germline ends came to 12 bases. The CDR3 runs to 13 residues. CDR1 and CDR2 (germline): SQVTM, ANQGSEA. The CDR3 nucleotides are TGCAGCGTTGAGTTTCGGGAGAACTACGAGCAGTACTTC. It is translated as CSVEFRENYEQYF.

The chain recombines TRBV7-3 with TRBJ2-1; 8 nucleotides align to TRBD2. Trimming removed 5 bases from V and 0 bases from J; junction bases left unmatched: 3. The CDR3 runs 15 residues. The germline V gene encodes CDR1 SGHTA and CDR2 FQGTGA. Here the CDR3 DNA reads TGTGCCAGCAGCCTCAGCGGGGGCTCCTACAATGAGCAGTTCTTC. It translates to CASSLSGGSYNEQFF.

The V call is TRBV5-1, the J call TRBJ2-1, with TRBD2 matching over 9 bases. Germline trimming cut 0 bases from V and 6 bases from J; bases unmatched to any gene: 4. The V gene's germline CDR1 is SGHRS and CDR2 YFSETQ. This CDR3 has 15 amino acids. CDR3: CASSLAAGGINEQFF. CDR3 in DNA: TGCGCCAGCAGCTTGGCAGCGGGAGGTATCAATGAGCAGTTCTTC.

The chain recombines TRBV11-2 with TRBJ2-7, with D unresolved. Germline V CDR1 and CDR2: SGHAT, FQNNGV. This CDR3 is built from 16 residues. Trimming cost V 0 bases and J 5 bases, with 17 bases left between them. CDR3 region: CASSLDPWWPNNEQYF. Written as DNA, the CDR3 is TGTGCCAGCAGCTTAGATCCTTGGTGGCCGAACAACGAGCAGTACTTC. Drawing the rest from reference TRBV11-2 and TRBJ2-7, the complete variable domain is EAGVAQSPRYKIIEKRQSVAFWCNPISGHATLYWYQQILGQGPKLLIQFQNNGVVDDSQLPKDRFSAERLKGVDSTLKIQPAKLEDSAVYLCASSLDPWWPNNEQYFGPGTRLTVT.

The chain employs TRBV7-2 and TRBJ2-1; TRBD1 matches 9 bases. Trimming cost V 5 bases and J 2 bases; bases outside gene matches: 7. CDR1 and CDR2 (germline): SGHTA, FQGNSA. The CDR3 is 16 amino acids. The CDR3, as DNA: TGTGCCAGCAGCCTTCACAGGGGGCTGACCTACAATGAGCAGTTCTTC. It translates to CASSLHRGLTYNEQFF.

This rearrangement joins TRBV6-1 to TRBJ1-5; 8 bases are a match to TRBD1. This CDR3 comprises 14 residues. With V trimmed by 3 bases and J by 6 bases, 4 bases remained unmatched. In germline, CDR1 is MNHNS, CDR2 SASEGT. The chain's CDR3 is CASSDTGGVQPQHF. The CDR3 coding sequence is TGTGCCAGCAGTGACACAGGGGGTGTTCAGCCCCAGCATTTT.

J is TRBJ2-2 and V is TRBV4-3; 8 bases match TRBD1. Germline CDR1 and CDR2: LGHNA and YSLEER. The CDR3 is 16 residues long. With V trimmed by 1 base and J by 7 bases, 8 bases remained unmatched. CDR3 bases: TGCGCCAGCAGCCAAGGCGGAGCAGGGGGCTTCGGGGAGCTGTTTTTT. Amino acids: CASSQGGAGGFGELFF.

The chain has TRBV30 and TRBJ2-5; weak D call: TRBD1 (5 bases). The J call may be wrong; the DNA end is better matched by TRBJ2-7. The CDR3 sequence is 11 residues long. Germline V lookup: CDR1 GTSNPN, CDR2 SVGIG (reference sequence). This CDR3 reads CAWDSSYEQYF. The CDR3 nucleotides are TGTGCCTGGGACAGCTCCTACGAGCAGTACTTC.